A single T cell receptor (beta chain) is shown here with its context. Its antigen is not identified. Profiled with immunoSEQ multiplex PCR; TCRdb holds only in-frame clones, not every one. The profile covers roughly 100,000 clones, with roughly 88% appearing a single time and 4% to 5.5% taken by the ten largest. This entry comes from a study of T cell responses to AZD1222 COVID-19 vaccine. Study information: Second doses at about 4 or about 12 weeks were pooled. Points from the study as a whole: Repertoire collection took place solely once the T cell response had peaked. Rises in breadth and depth of Spike-specific TCRs came after two AZD1222 doses. A mostly white British donor set with more females was recruited, and clonal diversity was possibly underestimated.

J was trimmed by 7 bases and V by 5 bases; bases with no gene match: 7. The germline CDR1 and CDR2 sequences are SEHNR and FQNEAQ (reference sequence). The CDR3 sequence is 13 residues long. This chain joins TRBV7-9 and TRBJ1-1; 7 bases map to TRBD1. Source: peripheral blood, taken on day 0 of AZD1222 vaccination. The receptor was isolated from an adult in good health. This CDR3 reads CASSRGQAFEAFF. In DNA, the CDR3 is TGTGCCAGCAGCCGAGGACAGGCCTTTGAAGCTTTCTTT.